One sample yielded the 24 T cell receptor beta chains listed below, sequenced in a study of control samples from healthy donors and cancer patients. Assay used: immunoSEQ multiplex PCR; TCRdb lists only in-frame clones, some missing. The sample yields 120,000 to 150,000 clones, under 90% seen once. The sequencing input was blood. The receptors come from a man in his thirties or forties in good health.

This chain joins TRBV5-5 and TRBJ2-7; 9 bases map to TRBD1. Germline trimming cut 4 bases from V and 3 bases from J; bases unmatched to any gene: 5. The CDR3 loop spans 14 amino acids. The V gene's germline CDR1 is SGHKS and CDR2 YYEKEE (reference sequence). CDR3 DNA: TGTGCCAGCAGCATACCGGGACAGGGCTACGAGCAGTACTTC. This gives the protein CASSIPGQGYEQYF.

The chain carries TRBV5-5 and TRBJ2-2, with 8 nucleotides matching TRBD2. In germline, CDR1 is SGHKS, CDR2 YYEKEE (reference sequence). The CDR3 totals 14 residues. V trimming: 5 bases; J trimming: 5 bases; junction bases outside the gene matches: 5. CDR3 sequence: CASRGLVGTGELFF. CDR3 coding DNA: TGTGCCAGCAGGGGACTAGTTGGGACCGGGGAGCTGTTTTTT.

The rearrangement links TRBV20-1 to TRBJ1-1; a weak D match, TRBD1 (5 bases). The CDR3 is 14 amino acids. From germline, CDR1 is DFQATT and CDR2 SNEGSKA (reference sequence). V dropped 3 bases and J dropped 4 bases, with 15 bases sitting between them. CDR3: CSASWGRATTEAFF. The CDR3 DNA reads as TGCAGTGCTAGTTGGGGCAGGGCGACCACTGAAGCTTTCTTT.

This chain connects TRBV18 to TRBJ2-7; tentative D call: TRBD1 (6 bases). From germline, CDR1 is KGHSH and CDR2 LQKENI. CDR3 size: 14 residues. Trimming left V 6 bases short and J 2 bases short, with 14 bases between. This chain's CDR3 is CASSHRDTPYEQYF. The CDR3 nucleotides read TGTGCCAGCTCTCACCGGGACACCCCCTACGAGCAGTACTTC.

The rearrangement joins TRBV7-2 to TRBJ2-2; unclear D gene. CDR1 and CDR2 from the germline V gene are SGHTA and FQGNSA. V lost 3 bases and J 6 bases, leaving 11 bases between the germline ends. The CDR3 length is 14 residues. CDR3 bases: TGTGCCAGCAGCTTCAGAGTTGAGGCCGGGGAGCTGTTTTTT. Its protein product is CASSFRVEAGELFF.

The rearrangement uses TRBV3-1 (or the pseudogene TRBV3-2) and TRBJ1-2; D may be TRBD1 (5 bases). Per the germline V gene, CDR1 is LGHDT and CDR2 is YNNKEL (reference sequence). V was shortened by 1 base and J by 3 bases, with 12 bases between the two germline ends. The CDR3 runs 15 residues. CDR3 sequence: CASSQAAGRYYGYTF. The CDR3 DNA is TGTGCCAGCAGCCAAGCGGCAGGGAGATACTATGGCTACACCTTC.

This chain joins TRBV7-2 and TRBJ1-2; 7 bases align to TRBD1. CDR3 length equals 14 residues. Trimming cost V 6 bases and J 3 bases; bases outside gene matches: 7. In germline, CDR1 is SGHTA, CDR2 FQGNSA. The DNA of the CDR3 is TGTGCCAGCAGTCCAGGGGGGGGCCACTATGGCTACACCTTC. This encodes CASSPGGGHYGYTF. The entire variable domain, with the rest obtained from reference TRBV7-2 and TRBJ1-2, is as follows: GAGVSQSPSNKVTEKGKDVELRCDPISGHTALYWYRQSLGQGLEFLIYFQGNSAPDKSGLPSDRFSAERTGGSVSTLTIQRTQQEDSAVYLCASSPGGGHYGYTFGSGTRLTVV.

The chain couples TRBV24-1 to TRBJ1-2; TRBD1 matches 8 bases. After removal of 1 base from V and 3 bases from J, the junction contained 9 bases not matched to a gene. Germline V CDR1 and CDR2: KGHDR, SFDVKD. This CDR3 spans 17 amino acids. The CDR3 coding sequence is TGTGCCACCAGTGATTTTCGCCCACGACAGGGGCACTATGGCTACACCTTC. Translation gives CATSDFRPRQGHYGYTF.

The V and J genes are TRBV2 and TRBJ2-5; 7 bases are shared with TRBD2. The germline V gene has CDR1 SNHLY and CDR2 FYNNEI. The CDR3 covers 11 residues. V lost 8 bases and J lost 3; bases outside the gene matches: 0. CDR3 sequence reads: CASGGEETQYF. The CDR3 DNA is TGTGCCAGCGGGGGGGAAGAGACCCAGTACTTC.

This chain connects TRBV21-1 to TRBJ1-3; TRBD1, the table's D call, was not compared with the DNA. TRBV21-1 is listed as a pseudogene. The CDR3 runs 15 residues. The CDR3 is CASSKRHGSGNTIYF. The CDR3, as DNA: TGTGCCAGCAGCAAAAGACACGGCTCTGGAAACACCATATATTTT.

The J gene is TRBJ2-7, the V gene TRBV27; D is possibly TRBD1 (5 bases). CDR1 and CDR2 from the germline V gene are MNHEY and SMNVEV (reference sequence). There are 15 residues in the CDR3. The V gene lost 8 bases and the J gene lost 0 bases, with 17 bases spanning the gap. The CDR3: CASARSLDTSYEQYF. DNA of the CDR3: TGTGCCAGCGCTAGGAGCCTGGACACCTCCTACGAGCAGTACTTC.

Here the CDR3 reads CAWSGRISGYTF. The CDR3 region has the DNA TGTGCCTGGAGTGGCAGGATTAGTGGCTACACCTTC. This chain connects TRBV30 to TRBJ1-2; unclear D gene. The CDR3 has 12 residues. V was shortened by 1 base and J by 7 bases, with 10 bases between the two germline ends. CDR1 and CDR2 (germline): GTSNPN, SVGIG (reference sequence). The full variable domain, rest sourced from reference TRBV30 and TRBJ1-2, is SQTIHQWPATLVQPVGSPLSLECTVEGTSNPNLYWYRQAAGRGLQLLFYSVGIGQISSEVPQNLSASRPQDRQFILSSKKLLLSDSGFYLCAWSGRISGYTFGSGTRLTVV.

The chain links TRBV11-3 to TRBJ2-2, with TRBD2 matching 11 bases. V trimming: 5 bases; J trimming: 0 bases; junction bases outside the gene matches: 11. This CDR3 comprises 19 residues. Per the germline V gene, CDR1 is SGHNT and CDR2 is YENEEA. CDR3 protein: CASSVRGLAEGPNTGELFF. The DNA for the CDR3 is TGTGCCAGCAGCGTTAGGGGACTAGCGGAAGGACCGAACACCGGGGAGCTGTTTTTT. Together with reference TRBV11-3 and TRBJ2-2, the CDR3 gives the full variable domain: EAGVVQSPRYKIIEKKQPVAFWCNPISGHNTLYWYLQNLGQGPELLIRYENEEAVDDSQLPKDRFSAERLKGVDSTLKIQPAELGDSAVYLCASSVRGLAEGPNTGELFFGEGSRLTVL.

For the CDR3, the DNA is TGTGCCAGCAGCTCAACCAAGGAGCGTGAAGCTTTCTTT. Amino acids: CASSSTKEREAFF. The V gene is TRBV6-5, the J gene TRBJ1-1; no firm D call. This CDR3 spans 13 amino acids. V lost 6 bases and J lost 7, with 15 bases in between. Germline V CDR1 and CDR2: MNHEY, SVGAGI.

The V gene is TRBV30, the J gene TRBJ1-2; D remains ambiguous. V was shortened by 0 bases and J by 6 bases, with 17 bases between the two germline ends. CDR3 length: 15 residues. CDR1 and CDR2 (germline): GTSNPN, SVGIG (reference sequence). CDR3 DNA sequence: TGTGCCTGGAGTGTAAGTGGACTTATCTCCCATGGCTACACCTTC. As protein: CAWSVSGLISHGYTF.

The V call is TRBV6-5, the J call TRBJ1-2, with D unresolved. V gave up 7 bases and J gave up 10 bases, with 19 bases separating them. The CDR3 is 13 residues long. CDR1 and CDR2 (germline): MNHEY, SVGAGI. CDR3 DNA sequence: TGTGCCAGCACCATGGGTGGCCCCGATGACTACACCTTC. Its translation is CASTMGGPDDYTF.

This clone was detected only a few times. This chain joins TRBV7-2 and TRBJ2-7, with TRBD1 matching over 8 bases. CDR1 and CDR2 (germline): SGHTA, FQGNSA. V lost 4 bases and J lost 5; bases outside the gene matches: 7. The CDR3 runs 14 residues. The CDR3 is CASSSDRVSHEQYF. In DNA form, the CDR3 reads TGTGCCAGCAGCTCGGACAGGGTGTCCCACGAGCAGTACTTC.

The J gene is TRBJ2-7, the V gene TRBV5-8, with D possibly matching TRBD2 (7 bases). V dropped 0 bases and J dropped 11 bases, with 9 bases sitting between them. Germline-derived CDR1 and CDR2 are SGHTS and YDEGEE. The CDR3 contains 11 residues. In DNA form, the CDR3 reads TGTGCCAGCAGCTTGGTAGGGGGGGAGTACTTC. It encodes CASSLVGGEYF. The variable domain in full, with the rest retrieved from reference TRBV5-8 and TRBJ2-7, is EAGVTQSPTHLIKTRGQQATLRCSPISGHTSVYWYQQALGLGLQFLLWYDEGEERNRGNFPPRFSGRQFPNYSSELNVNALELEDSALYLCASSLVGGEYFGPGTRLTVT.

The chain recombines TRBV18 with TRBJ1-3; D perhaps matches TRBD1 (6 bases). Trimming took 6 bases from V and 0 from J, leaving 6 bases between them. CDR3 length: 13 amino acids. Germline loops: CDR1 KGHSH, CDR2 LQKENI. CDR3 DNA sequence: TGTGCCAGCTCGACAGGCTCTGGAAACACCATATATTTT. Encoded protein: CASSTGSGNTIYF.

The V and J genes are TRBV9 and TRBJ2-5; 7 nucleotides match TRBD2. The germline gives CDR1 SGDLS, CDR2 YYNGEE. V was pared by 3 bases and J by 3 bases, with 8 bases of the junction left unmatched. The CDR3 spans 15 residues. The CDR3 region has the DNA TGTGCCAGCAGCGCTGGAATTCTAGCGGAAGAGACCCAGTACTTC. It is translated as CASSAGILAEETQYF.

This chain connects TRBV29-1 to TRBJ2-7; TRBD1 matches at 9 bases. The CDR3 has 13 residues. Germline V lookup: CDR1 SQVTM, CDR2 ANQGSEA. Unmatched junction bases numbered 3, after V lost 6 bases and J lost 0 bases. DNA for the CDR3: TGCAGCGTGGGACAGGGCAACTCCTACGAGCAGTACTTC. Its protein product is CSVGQGNSYEQYF.

CDR3 coding DNA: TGTGCCAGCAGCGGGCCGGGACAGGGGCTGGAGACCCAGTACTTC. It specifies CASSGPGQGLETQYF. This chain joins TRBV9 and TRBJ2-5; 10 bases are shared with TRBD1. This CDR3 comprises 15 residues. J was trimmed by 5 bases and V by 3 bases; bases with no gene match: 7. Germline-derived CDR1 and CDR2 are SGDLS and YYNGEE.

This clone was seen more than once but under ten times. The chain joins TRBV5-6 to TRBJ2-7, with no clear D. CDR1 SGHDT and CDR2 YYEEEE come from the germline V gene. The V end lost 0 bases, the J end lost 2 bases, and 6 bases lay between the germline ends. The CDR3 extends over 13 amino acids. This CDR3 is CASSLVDTYEQYF. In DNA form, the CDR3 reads TGTGCCAGCAGCTTGGTTGACACCTACGAGCAGTACTTC.

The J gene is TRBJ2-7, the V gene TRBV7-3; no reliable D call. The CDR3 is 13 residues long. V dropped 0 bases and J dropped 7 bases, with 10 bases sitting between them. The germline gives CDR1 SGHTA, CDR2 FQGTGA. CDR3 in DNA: TGTGCCAGCAGCTTAACAGAGCTAGGTGAGCAGTACTTC. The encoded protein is CASSLTELGEQYF.